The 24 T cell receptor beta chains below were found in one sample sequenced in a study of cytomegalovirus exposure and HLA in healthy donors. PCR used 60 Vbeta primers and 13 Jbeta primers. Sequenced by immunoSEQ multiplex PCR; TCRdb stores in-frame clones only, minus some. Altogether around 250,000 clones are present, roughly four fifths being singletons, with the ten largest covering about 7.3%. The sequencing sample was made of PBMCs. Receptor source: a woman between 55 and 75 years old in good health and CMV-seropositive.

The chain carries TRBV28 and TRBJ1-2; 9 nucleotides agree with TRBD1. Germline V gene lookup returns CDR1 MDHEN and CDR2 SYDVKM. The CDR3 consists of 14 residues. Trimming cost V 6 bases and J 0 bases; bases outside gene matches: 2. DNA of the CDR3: TGTGCCAGCAGGGGACAGGGCTCTAACTATGGCTACACCTTC. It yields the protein CASRGQGSNYGYTF.

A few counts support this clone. The CDR3 DNA reads TGTGCCAGCAGTTCCCAGCTAGCGGAAGACACAGATACGCAGTATTTT. It is translated as CASSSQLAEDTDTQYF. The rearrangement links TRBV6-5 to TRBJ2-3; TRBD2 agrees at 7 bases. J lost 2 bases, V lost 4 bases, and 9 bases had no gene match. Germline V CDR1 and CDR2: MNHEY, SVGAGI. This CDR3 contains 16 residues.

The CDR3 protein is CASSIASGAYNEQFF. The CDR3 nucleotides read TGTGCCAGTAGTATAGCTAGCGGGGCTTACAATGAGCAGTTCTTC. The chain recombines TRBV19 with TRBJ2-1; 9 nucleotides align to TRBD2. The V and J ends lost 1 base and 4 bases, in that order; junction bases with no gene match: 2. This CDR3 has 15 amino acids. Germline V gene data show CDR1 as LNHDA and CDR2 as SQIVND (reference sequence).

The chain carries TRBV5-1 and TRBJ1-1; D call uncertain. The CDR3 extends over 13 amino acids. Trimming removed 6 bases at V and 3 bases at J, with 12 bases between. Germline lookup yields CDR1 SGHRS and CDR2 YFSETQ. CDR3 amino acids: CASTRGGYTEAFF. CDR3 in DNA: TGCGCCAGCACGCGGGGAGGGTACACTGAAGCTTTCTTT.

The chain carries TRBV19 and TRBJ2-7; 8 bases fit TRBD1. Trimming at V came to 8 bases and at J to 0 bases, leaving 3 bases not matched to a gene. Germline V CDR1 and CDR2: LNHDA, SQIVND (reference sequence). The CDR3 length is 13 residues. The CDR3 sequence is CASEQGDSYEQYF. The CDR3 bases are TGTGCCAGTGAACAGGGGGACTCCTACGAGCAGTACTTC. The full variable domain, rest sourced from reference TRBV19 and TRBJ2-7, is DGGITQSPKYLFRKEGQNVTLSCEQNLNHDAMYWYRQDPGQGLRLIYYSQIVNDFQKGDIAEGYSVSREKKESFPLTVTSAQKNPTAFYLCASEQGDSYEQYFGPGTRLTVT.

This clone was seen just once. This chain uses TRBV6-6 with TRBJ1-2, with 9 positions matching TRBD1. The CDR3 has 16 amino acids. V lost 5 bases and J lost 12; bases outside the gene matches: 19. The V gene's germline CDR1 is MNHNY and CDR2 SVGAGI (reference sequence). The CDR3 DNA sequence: TGTGCCAGCAGTCTCACACCGGGACAGGGATCGACTTATCACACCTTC. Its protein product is CASSLTPGQGSTYHTF.

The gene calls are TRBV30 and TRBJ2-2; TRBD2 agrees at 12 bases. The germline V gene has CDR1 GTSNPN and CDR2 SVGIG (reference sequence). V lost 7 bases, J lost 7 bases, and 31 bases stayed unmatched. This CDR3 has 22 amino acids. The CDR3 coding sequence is TGTGCCTTCACCAACTTCATCGGACGCGCCGTTATGACTAGCGGGAGAGGCGGGGAGCTGTTTTTT. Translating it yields CAFTNFIGRAVMTSGRGGELFF.

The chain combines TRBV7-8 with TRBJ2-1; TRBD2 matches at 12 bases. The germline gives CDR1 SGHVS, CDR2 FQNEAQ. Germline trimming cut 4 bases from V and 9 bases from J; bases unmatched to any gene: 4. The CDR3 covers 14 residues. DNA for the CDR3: TGTGCCAGCAGCTGGACTAGCGGGACCCCTGAGCAGTTCTTC. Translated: CASSWTSGTPEQFF.

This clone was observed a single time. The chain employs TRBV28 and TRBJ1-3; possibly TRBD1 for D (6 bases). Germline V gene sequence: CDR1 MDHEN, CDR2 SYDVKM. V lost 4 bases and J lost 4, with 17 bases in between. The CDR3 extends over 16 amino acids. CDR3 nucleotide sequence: TGTGCCAGCAGTTCCCCGGGGGGGGCGAGCGGAAACACCATATATTTT. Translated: CASSSPGGASGNTIYF.

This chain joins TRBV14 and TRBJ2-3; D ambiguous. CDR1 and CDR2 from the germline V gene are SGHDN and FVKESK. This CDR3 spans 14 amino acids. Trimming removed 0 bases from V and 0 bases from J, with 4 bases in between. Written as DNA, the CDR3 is TGTGCCAGCAGCCAAGATCTTAGCACAGATACGCAGTATTTT. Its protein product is CASSQDLSTDTQYF.

This CDR3 reads CASSIAGQSYEQYF. The CDR3 DNA follows: TGTGCCAGCAGTATAGCGGGCCAATCCTACGAGCAGTACTTC. This rearrangement joins TRBV27 to TRBJ2-7; 7 bases are shared with TRBD2. The V and J ends lost 5 bases and 1 base, in that order; junction bases with no gene match: 5. The CDR3 is 14 residues long. Germline CDR1 is MNHEY and CDR2 is SMNVEV (reference sequence).

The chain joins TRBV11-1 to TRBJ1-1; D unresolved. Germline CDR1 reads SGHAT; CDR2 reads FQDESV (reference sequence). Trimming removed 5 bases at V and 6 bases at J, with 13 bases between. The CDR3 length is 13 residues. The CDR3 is CASSLPTKSEAFF. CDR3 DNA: TGTGCCAGCAGCCTCCCGACTAAGTCTGAAGCTTTCTTT.

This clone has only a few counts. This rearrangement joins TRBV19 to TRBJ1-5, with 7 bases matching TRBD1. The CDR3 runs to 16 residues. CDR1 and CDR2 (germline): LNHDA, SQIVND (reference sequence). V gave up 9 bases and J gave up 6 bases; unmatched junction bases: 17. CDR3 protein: CASTRRGTAGGQPQHF. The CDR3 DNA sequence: TGTGCCAGCACAAGAAGGGGGACAGCCGGGGGTCAGCCCCAGCATTTT.

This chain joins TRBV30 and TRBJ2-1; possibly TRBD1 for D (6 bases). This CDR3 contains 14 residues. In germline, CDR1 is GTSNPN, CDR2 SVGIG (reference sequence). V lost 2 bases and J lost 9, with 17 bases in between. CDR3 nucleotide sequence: TGTGCCTGGAGTCCTTCAACAGGGCAGGGTGAGCAGTTCTTC. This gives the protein CAWSPSTGQGEQFF.

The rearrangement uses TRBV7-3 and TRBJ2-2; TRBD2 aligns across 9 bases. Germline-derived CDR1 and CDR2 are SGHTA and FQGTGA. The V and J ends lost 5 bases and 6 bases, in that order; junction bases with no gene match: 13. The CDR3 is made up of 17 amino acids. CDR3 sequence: CASSTRQGGRAPGELFF. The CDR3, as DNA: TGTGCCAGCAGCACGCGACAGGGCGGGAGGGCCCCCGGGGAGCTGTTTTTT.

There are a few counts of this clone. CDR3 sequence reads: CASSLGLDGAFTF. CDR3 DNA sequence: TGTGCCAGCAGCTTAGGCCTCGATGGGGCGTTTACCTTC. The chain carries TRBV7-9 and TRBJ1-2; tentative D call: TRBD1 (5 bases). Between the trimmed V and J ends, which lost 1 base and 14 bases, there was a span of 17 bases. The CDR3 contains 13 residues. The germline V gene has CDR1 SEHNR and CDR2 FQNEAQ (reference sequence). Based on the CDR3 plus reference TRBV7-9 and TRBJ1-2, the full variable domain is DTGVSQNPRHKITKRGQNVTFRCDPISEHNRLYWYRQTLGQGPEFLTYFQNEAQLEKSRLLSDRFSAERPKGSFSTLEIQRTEQGDSAMYLCASSLGLDGAFTFGSGTRLTVV.

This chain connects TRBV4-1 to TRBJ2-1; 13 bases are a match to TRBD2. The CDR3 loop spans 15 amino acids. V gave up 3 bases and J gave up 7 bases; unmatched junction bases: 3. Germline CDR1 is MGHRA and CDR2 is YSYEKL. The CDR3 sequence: CASSQPTSGRNEQFF. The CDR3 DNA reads TGCGCCAGCAGCCAGCCGACTAGCGGGAGGAATGAGCAGTTCTTC.

In nucleotides, the CDR3 is TGCGCCAGCAGCCCGACAGGATCTGGGGAAAAACTGTTTTTT. Encoded protein: CASSPTGSGEKLFF. The chain employs TRBV5-1 and TRBJ1-4, with D perhaps TRBD1 (6 bases). Germline-derived CDR1 and CDR2 are SGHRS and YFSETQ. V lost 4 bases to trimming and J lost 8 bases, with 15 bases between them. The CDR3 runs to 14 residues.

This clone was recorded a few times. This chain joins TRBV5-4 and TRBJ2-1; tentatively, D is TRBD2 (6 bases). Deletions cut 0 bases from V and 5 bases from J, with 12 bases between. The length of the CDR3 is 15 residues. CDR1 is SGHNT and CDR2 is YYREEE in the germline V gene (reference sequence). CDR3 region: CASSLGGGNHNEQFF. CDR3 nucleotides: TGTGCCAGCAGCTTGGGGGGAGGCAATCACAATGAGCAGTTCTTC.

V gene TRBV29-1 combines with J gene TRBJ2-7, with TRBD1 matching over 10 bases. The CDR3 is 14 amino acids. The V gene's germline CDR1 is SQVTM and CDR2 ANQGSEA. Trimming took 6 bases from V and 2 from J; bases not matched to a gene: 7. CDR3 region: CSVPGTGDTYEQYF. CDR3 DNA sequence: TGCAGCGTGCCCGGGACAGGGGATACCTACGAGCAGTACTTC.

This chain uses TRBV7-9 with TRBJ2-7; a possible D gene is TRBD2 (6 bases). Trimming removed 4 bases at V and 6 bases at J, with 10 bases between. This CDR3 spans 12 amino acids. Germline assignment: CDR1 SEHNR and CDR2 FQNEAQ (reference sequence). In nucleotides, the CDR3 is TGTGCCAGCAGCTGGCTAGCGCTCGAGCAGTACTTC. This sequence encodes CASSWLALEQYF.

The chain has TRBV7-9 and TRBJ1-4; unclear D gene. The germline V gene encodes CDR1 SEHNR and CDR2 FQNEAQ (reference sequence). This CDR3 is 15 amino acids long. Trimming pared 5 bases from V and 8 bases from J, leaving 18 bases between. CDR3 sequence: CASSRRGMGIEKLFF. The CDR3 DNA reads TGTGCCAGCAGCCGACGGGGAATGGGAATCGAAAAACTGTTTTTT.

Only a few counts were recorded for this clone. In DNA, the CDR3 is TGTGCCAGCAGCCGGGACAGGGGTTACAATGAGCAGTTCTTC. Encoded protein: CASSRDRGYNEQFF. The V gene is TRBV5-4, the J gene TRBJ2-1; 10 bases fit TRBD1. The CDR3 consists of 14 residues. V shed 4 bases and J 4 bases; nucleotides not matched to a gene: 2. The V gene's germline CDR1 is SGHNT and CDR2 YYREEE (reference sequence).

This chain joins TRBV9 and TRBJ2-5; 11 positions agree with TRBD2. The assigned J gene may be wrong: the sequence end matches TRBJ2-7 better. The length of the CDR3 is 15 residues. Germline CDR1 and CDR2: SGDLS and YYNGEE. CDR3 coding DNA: TGTGCCAGCAGCGGATTTAGCGGGAGGGCGGACGAGCAGTACTTC. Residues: CASSGFSGRADEQYF.